Presented here are 28 T cell receptor beta chains from one specimen sequenced in a study of T-cell memory formation after mild COVID-19. TCRdb ran MiXCR on the 5' RACE reads and lists one entry per CDR3 protein. The sample holds roughly 510,000 distinct CDR3 sequences; roughly 17% are singletons and the top ten take roughly 7.7%. The sequencing sample was made of PBMCs or a T cell subset sorted from them (not recorded which). The receptors shown here come from an adult woman who had mild COVID-19 (a few samples of this study predate the infection). Cell type and time point are not known.

V and J are TRBV6-2 or TRBV6-3 and TRBJ2-2; TRBD2 aligns across 11 bases. This CDR3 has 15 amino acids. V was clipped by 6 bases and J by 1 base; unmatched bases: 1. The V gene's germline CDR1 is MNHEY and CDR2 SVGEGT. The CDR3 spells CASRTSGMNTGELFF. For the CDR3, the DNA is TGTGCCAGCAGGACTAGCGGGATGAACACCGGGGAGCTGTTTTTT.

The V and J genes are TRBV2 and TRBJ2-5; 7 bases line up with TRBD1. CDR1 is SNHLY and CDR2 is FYNNEI in the germline V gene. With V trimmed by 4 bases and J by 7 bases, 12 bases remained unmatched. CDR3 length equals 15 residues. The CDR3 coding sequence is TGTGCCAGCAGTGGTCAGCGACAGGGACATGGGACCCAGTACTTC. This encodes CASSGQRQGHGTQYF.

In its sample, this clonotype was seen many times. The chain recombines TRBV12-3 or TRBV12-4 with TRBJ2-2; D might be TRBD2 (5 bases). The CDR3 consists of 15 residues. Trimming stripped 3 bases from V and 1 base from J, with 9 bases between. This CDR3 reads CASSFRGLNTGELFF. CDR3 DNA sequence: TGTGCCAGCAGTTTTCGGGGTCTGAACACCGGGGAGCTGTTTTTT.

The chain uses TRBV9 and TRBJ2-5; 10 bases are shared with TRBD2. The CDR3 has 15 residues. Germline CDR1 and CDR2: SGDLS and YYNGEE. The V gene end was trimmed by 0 bases and the J gene end by 6 bases; junction bases not matched to a gene: 5. The CDR3 sequence: CASSVASGGEKTQYF. The CDR3 DNA is TGTGCCAGCAGCGTAGCTAGCGGGGGCGAAAAGACCCAGTACTTC.

The DNA for the CDR3 is TGTGCCAGCAGGATACAGGGAAATACTGAAGCTTTCTTT. It encodes CASRIQGNTEAFF. The V call is TRBV2, the J call TRBJ1-1, with a weak D call TRBD1 (6 bases). Germline CDR1 is SNHLY and CDR2 is FYNNEI. This CDR3 region has 13 residues. V shed 6 bases and J shed 5 bases, with 13 bases lying between them.

This clonotype was seen a handful of times. The chain recombines TRBV6-2 or TRBV6-3 with TRBJ2-1; a weak D match, TRBD2 (7 bases). In germline, CDR1 is MNHEY, CDR2 SVGEGT. CDR3 length: 14 amino acids. Between the trimmed V and J ends, which lost 8 bases and 4 bases, there was a span of 15 bases. CDR3 region: CASSGGGAYNEQFF. CDR3 DNA: TGTGCCAGCTCTGGGGGGGGGGCTTACAATGAGCAGTTCTTC.

This clonotype was seen only a few times. V and J are TRBV6-5 and TRBJ1-2; no definite D call. V shed 0 bases and J shed 3 bases, with 11 bases lying between them. Germline V gene sequence: CDR1 MNHEY, CDR2 SVGAGI. This CDR3 region has 15 residues. CDR3 bases: TGTGCCAGCAGTTACTCGCCCGGGGTAGACTATGGCTACACCTTC. Translating it yields CASSYSPGVDYGYTF.

This clonotype was detected a few times. The chain carries TRBV20-1 and TRBJ1-1; D not certain. Per germline, CDR1 DFQATT and CDR2 SNEGSKA (reference sequence). V shed 2 bases and J shed 1 base, with 8 bases lying between them. The CDR3 is made up of 13 amino acids. This CDR3 reads CSARTWGNTEAFF. For the CDR3, the DNA is TGCAGTGCTAGAACCTGGGGGAACACTGAAGCTTTCTTT.

The sample holds a few counts of this clonotype. The chain has TRBV9 and TRBJ2-3, with 7 nucleotides matching TRBD2. Trimming removed 3 bases from V and 1 base from J; junction bases left unmatched: 11. The CDR3 runs 17 residues. CDR1 SGDLS and CDR2 YYNGEE come from the germline V gene. CDR3 bases: TGTGCCAGCAGCGCAGGACGGTGGGAGGGCCGCACAGATACGCAGTATTTT. The encoded protein is CASSAGRWEGRTDTQYF.

This clonotype occurred a few times. The V gene is TRBV3-1, the J gene TRBJ2-1; a weak D match, TRBD2 (5 bases). Looked up from germline, CDR1 is LGHDT and CDR2 is YNNKEL (reference sequence). There are 16 residues in the CDR3. The ends were cut back, 1 base at V and 6 bases at J, with 16 bases in the middle. CDR3 sequence reads: CASSQGLRRPFNEQFF. The CDR3 region has the DNA TGTGCCAGCAGCCAAGGCCTCAGGAGGCCTTTCAATGAGCAGTTCTTC.

Note on this clonotype: One end of the junction fails to match germline, which may point to a read error. V usage is TRBV5-1 and J usage is TRBJ2-1, with D perhaps matching TRBD2 (6 bases). Germline loops: CDR1 SGHRS, CDR2 YFSETQ. The CDR3 covers 15 residues. CDR3 protein: CAGSFVSGELNEQFF. Here the CDR3 DNA reads TGCGCCGGCAGCTTCGTTTCGGGGGAACTCAATGAGCAGTTCTTC.

The chain employs TRBV12-3 or TRBV12-4 and TRBJ2-7, with 9 positions matching TRBD1. Unmatched junction bases numbered 5, after V lost 4 bases and J lost 1 base. The CDR3 has 15 residues. As DNA, the CDR3 is TGTGCCAGCAGTTGGACAGGGGTTAAGTCCTACGAGCAGTACTTC. Translation: CASSWTGVKSYEQYF.

This clonotype has just one count. The CDR3 DNA follows: TGTGCCAGCAGCAGAGGGATCTTCCGCACAGATACGCAGTATTTT. This codes for CASSRGIFRTDTQYF. The chain couples TRBV7-2 to TRBJ2-3, with a tentative D call TRBD2 (5 bases). Germline V lookup: CDR1 SGHTA, CDR2 FQGNSA. The CDR3 runs to 15 residues. Trimming removed 5 bases from V and 1 base from J, with 13 bases in between.

In this sample, this clonotype turned up many times. The chain couples TRBV6-2 or TRBV6-3 to TRBJ2-1; TRBD2 agrees at 11 bases. The V and J ends lost 6 bases and 1 base, in that order; junction bases with no gene match: 8. The CDR3 totals 17 residues. The germline CDR1 and CDR2 sequences are MNHEY and SVGEGT. Here the CDR3 DNA reads TGTGCCAGCAGGGCACTAGGACTAGCGGGTTCCTACAATGAGCAGTTCTTC. Translation gives CASRALGLAGSYNEQFF.

The chain links TRBV9 to TRBJ1-2; D not resolved. Between the trimmed V and J ends, which lost 0 bases and 8 bases, there was a span of 11 bases. Germline V gives CDR1 SGDLS, CDR2 YYNGEE. This CDR3 region has 13 residues. The CDR3 here is CASSVEGQYGYTF. CDR3 DNA: TGTGCCAGCAGCGTAGAGGGTCAGTACGGCTACACCTTC.

V usage is TRBV27 and J usage is TRBJ2-7; 11 bases line up with TRBD1. V trimming: 8 bases; J trimming: 5 bases; junction bases outside the gene matches: 11. CDR3 size: 15 residues. The V gene's germline CDR1 is MNHEY and CDR2 SMNVEV (reference sequence). The CDR3 here is CASRREDRGRHEQYF. CDR3 in DNA: TGTGCCAGCCGACGTGAGGACAGGGGGCGACACGAGCAGTACTTC.

This clonotype was picked up a small number of times. The chain couples TRBV5-1 to TRBJ1-2; D not resolved. The length of the CDR3 is 12 residues. V shed 0 bases and J shed 6 bases, with 6 bases lying between them. Germline loops: CDR1 SGHRS, CDR2 YFSETQ. The CDR3 loop is CASSLGLDGYTF. The CDR3 DNA reads as TGCGCCAGCAGCTTGGGTTTGGATGGCTACACCTTC.

This chain joins TRBV19 and TRBJ1-1, with 8 bases matching TRBD1. The CDR3 contains 17 residues. Germline V gives CDR1 LNHDA, CDR2 SQIVND (reference sequence). J was trimmed by 5 bases and V by 4 bases; bases with no gene match: 15. In DNA, the CDR3 is TGTGCCAGTAGTAACTTCGCCGACCCCAGGGGGCGGACTGAAGCTTTCTTT. It codes for CASSNFADPRGRTEAFF.

This clonotype was observed a few times. This sequence joins TRBV4-2 and TRBJ2-5; D may correspond to TRBD1 or TRBD2 (5 bases each). The CDR3 is made up of 16 amino acids. Trimming removed 0 bases at V and 11 bases at J, with 22 bases between. Looked up from germline, CDR1 is LGHNA and CDR2 is YNFKEQ. The CDR3 protein is CASSQDQGLGGRLQYF. The CDR3 DNA sequence: TGTGCCAGCAGCCAAGACCAGGGTTTAGGAGGCAGACTTCAGTACTTC.

This clonotype was seen a handful of times. V usage is TRBV6-2 or TRBV6-3 and J usage is TRBJ2-5; TRBD2 matches 9 bases. Per the germline V gene, CDR1 is MNHEY and CDR2 is SVGEGT. After removal of 3 bases from V and 5 bases from J, the junction contained 10 bases not matched to a gene. This CDR3 comprises 16 residues. CDR3: CASSYLAGKSEETQYF. The CDR3 DNA is TGTGCCAGCAGTTATCTAGCGGGGAAATCTGAGGAGACCCAGTACTTC.

This clonotype has a handful of counts. V gene TRBV18 combines with J gene TRBJ2-6, with a weak D call TRBD2 (5 bases). The CDR3 spans 15 residues. With 6 bases removed from V and 2 bases from J, the gap between germline ends came to 11 bases. CDR1 and CDR2 (germline): KGHSH, LQKENI. The CDR3 protein is CASSPSPPGANVLTF. CDR3 in DNA: TGTGCCAGCTCCCCTAGCCCCCCTGGGGCCAACGTCCTGACTTTC. Based on the CDR3 plus reference TRBV18 and TRBJ2-6, the full variable domain is NAGVMQNPRHLVRRRGQEARLRCSPMKGHSHVYWYRQLPEEGLKFMVYLQKENIIDESGMPKERFSAEFPKEGPSILRIQQVVRGDSAAYFCASSPSPPGANVLTFGAGSRLTVL.

This clonotype was observed at least ten times. The chain employs TRBV7-7 and TRBJ2-7, with TRBD2 matching over 7 bases. The CDR3 consists of 13 residues. CDR1 is SSHAT, CDR2 FNYEAQ, per germline (reference sequence). The J segment lost 6 bases and the V segment lost 8 bases, leaving 10 bases of the junction unmatched. The CDR3 bases are TGTGCCAGCTCGCCAGGGACTACCAGCGAGCAGTACTTC. Translation: CASSPGTTSEQYF.

The chain joins TRBV18 to TRBJ1-1, with 7 positions matching TRBD1. This CDR3 spans 18 amino acids. Germline V gene sequence: CDR1 KGHSH, CDR2 LQKENI. Trimming at V came to 3 bases and at J to 6 bases, leaving 19 bases not matched to a gene. CDR3 sequence reads: CASSPILPQGRSGAEAFF. In DNA form, the CDR3 reads TGTGCCAGCTCACCGATCCTCCCACAGGGGAGAAGTGGCGCTGAAGCTTTCTTT.

This clonotype appeared a few times. The V and J genes are TRBV18 and TRBJ2-3, with D unclear. This CDR3 has 13 amino acids. The V end was cut by 2 bases, the J end by 3 bases, with 6 bases between. Looked up from germline, CDR1 is KGHSH and CDR2 is LQKENI. The CDR3 spells CASSPDLTDTQYF. The CDR3, as DNA: TGTGCCAGCTCACCAGATCTGACAGATACGCAGTATTTT.

This clonotype was found once. CDR3 loop: CASSSGTGEGYGYTF. The CDR3, as DNA: TGTGCCAGCAGTTCTGGGACAGGTGAAGGCTATGGCTACACCTTC. The gene calls are TRBV6-6 and TRBJ1-2; 8 bases line up with TRBD1. Germline V lookup: CDR1 MNHNY, CDR2 SVGAGI (reference sequence). The CDR3 loop spans 15 amino acids. V was clipped by 4 bases and J by 4 bases; unmatched bases: 8.

This clonotype turned up a few times. CDR3 protein: CSAPRGVHRRNEQFF. The CDR3 coding sequence is TGCAGTGCGCCCCGAGGGGTACACCGCCGCAATGAGCAGTTCTTC. The V gene is TRBV20-1, the J gene TRBJ2-1; perhaps D is TRBD1 or TRBD2 (5 bases each). This CDR3 region has 15 residues. V was shortened by 6 bases and J by 6 bases, with 21 bases between the two germline ends. The V gene's germline CDR1 is DFQATT and CDR2 SNEGSKA (reference sequence).

The CDR3, as DNA: TGTGCCAGCACCCGGTCCTCGGGGGGCTCGAATGAGCAGTTCTTC. Translation gives CASTRSSGGSNEQFF. The chain links TRBV7-2 to TRBJ2-1; a weak D match, TRBD2 (7 bases). The CDR3 loop spans 15 amino acids. The germline V and J ends were trimmed by 7 bases and 7 bases, with 20 bases remaining between them. CDR1 is SGHTA, CDR2 FQGNSA, per germline.

J is TRBJ1-2 and V is TRBV7-2; D is undetermined. Germline CDR1 is SGHTA and CDR2 is FQGNSA. Trimming took 2 bases from V and 8 from J, leaving 9 bases between them. The length of the CDR3 is 12 residues. CDR3: CASSLTPLGYTF. CDR3 nucleotides: TGTGCCAGCAGCTTAACCCCATTGGGCTACACCTTC.